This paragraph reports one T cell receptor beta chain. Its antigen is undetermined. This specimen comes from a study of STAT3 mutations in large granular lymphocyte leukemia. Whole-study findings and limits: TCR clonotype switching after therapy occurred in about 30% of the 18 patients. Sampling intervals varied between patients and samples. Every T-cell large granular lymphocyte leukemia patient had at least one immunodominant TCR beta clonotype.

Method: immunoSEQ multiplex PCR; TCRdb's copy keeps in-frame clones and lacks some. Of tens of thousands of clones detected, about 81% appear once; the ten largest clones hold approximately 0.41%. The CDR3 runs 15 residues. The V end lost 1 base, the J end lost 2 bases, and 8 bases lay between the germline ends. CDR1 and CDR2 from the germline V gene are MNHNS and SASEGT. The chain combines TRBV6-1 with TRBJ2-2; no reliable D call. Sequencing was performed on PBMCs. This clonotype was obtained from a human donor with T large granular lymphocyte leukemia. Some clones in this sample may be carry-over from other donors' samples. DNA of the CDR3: TGTGCCAGCAGTGAAGAACCAGCAAACACCGGGGAGCTGTTTTTT. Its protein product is CASSEEPANTGELFF.